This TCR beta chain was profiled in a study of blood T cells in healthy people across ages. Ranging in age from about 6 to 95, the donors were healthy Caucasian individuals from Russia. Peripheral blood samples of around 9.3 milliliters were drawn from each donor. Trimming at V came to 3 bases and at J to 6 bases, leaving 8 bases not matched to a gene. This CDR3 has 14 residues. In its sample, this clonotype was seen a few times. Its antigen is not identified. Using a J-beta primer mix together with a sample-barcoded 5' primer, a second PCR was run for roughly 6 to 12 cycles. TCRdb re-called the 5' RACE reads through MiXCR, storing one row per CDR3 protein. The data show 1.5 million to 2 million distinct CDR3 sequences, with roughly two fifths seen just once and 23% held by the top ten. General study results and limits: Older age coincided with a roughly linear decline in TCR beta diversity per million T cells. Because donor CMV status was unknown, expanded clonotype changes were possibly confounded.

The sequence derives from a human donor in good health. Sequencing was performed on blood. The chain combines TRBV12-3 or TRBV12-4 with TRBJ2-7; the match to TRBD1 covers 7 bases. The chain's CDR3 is CASSFRVAGGEQYF. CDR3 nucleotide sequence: TGTGCCAGCAGTTTTAGGGTCGCAGGGGGCGAGCAGTACTTC.